The 10 T cell receptor beta chains below all came from one sample that was sequenced in a study of Ad26.COV2.S vaccination and SARS-CoV-2 variants. Only in-frame clones appear in the TCRdb table, and some are missing; sequencing was by immunoSEQ multiplex PCR. The data contain about 410,000 clones, around 93% of them singletons. Documented treatment: roughly 19 received Ad26.COV2.S at low or high dose, single or two shots; roughly five received placebo; per-sample allocation not given. The samples were gathered on day 63 after the first injection of vaccine or placebo. The sample consisted of peripheral blood, taken in a trial of Ad26.COV2.S vaccine versus placebo. The receptors here all came from a person aged 18-60 years who received the Ad26.COV2.S COVID-19 vaccine or a placebo.

V is TRBV27 and J is TRBJ2-2; D is possibly TRBD2 (6 bases). V gave up 3 bases and J gave up 7 bases, with 15 bases separating them. Germline-derived CDR1 and CDR2 are MNHEY and SMNVEV (reference sequence). CDR3 size: 15 residues. The CDR3 spells CASSFLGGLVGELFF. CDR3 bases: TGTGCCAGCAGTTTCTTAGGAGGGCTGGTCGGGGAGCTGTTTTTT.

The J gene is TRBJ2-1, the V gene TRBV6-5; D is possibly TRBD1 (6 bases). Trimming left V 2 bases short and J 6 bases short, with 14 bases between. This CDR3 contains 15 residues. Germline assignment: CDR1 MNHEY and CDR2 SVGAGI. The CDR3 spells CASSYLAGAINEQFF. The CDR3, as DNA: TGTGCCAGCAGTTACCTAGCAGGGGCGATCAATGAGCAGTTCTTC.

V usage is TRBV28 and J usage is TRBJ1-5; D is unclear. In germline, CDR1 is MDHEN, CDR2 SYDVKM. The V gene lost 8 bases and the J gene lost 2 bases, with 7 bases spanning the gap. The CDR3 covers 12 residues. CDR3 DNA sequence: TGTGCCAGCGGGTTGGGCAATCAGCCCCAGCATTTT. It codes for CASGLGNQPQHF.

This clone was seen just once. J is TRBJ2-5 and V is TRBV21-1; the table calls TRBD1, which could not be checked here. TRBV21-1 is classified as a pseudogene. The CDR3 is 15 residues long. The CDR3 loop reads CASRDSMFPLETQYF. Written as DNA, the CDR3 is TGTGCCAGCAGGGACAGTATGTTCCCTCTAGAGACCCAGTACTTC.

In this sample, this clone turned up a few times. This chain links TRBV11-2 with TRBJ2-7; weak D call: TRBD1 (5 bases). V was trimmed by 8 bases and J by 3 bases, leaving 8 bases between them. The CDR3 spans 11 residues. Germline V gene lookup returns CDR1 SGHAT and CDR2 FQNNGV. The CDR3 DNA follows: TGTGCCAGCGGACAAGACTACGAGCAGTACTTC. It is translated as CASGQDYEQYF. Using reference TRBV11-2 and TRBJ2-7 for the parts outside the CDR3, the full variable domain is EAGVAQSPRYKIIEKRQSVAFWCNPISGHATLYWYQQILGQGPKLLIQFQNNGVVDDSQLPKDRFSAERLKGVDSTLKIQPAKLEDSAVYLCASGQDYEQYFGPGTRLTVT.

The chain links TRBV19 to TRBJ1-5; no firm D call. This CDR3 has 14 residues. Germline values: CDR1 LNHDA, CDR2 SQIVND (reference sequence). The germline V and J ends were trimmed by 4 bases and 5 bases, with 12 bases remaining between them. The CDR3 sequence: CASSTRVLDQPQHF. The CDR3 DNA is TGTGCCAGTAGTACCCGGGTCCTCGATCAGCCCCAGCATTTT.

The J gene is TRBJ2-5, the V gene TRBV18, with D perhaps being TRBD1 or TRBD2 (5 bases each). V dropped 3 bases and J dropped 12 bases, with 14 bases sitting between them. Germline V gene lookup returns CDR1 KGHSH and CDR2 LQKENI. The CDR3 length is 12 residues. The CDR3 DNA reads TGTGCCAGCTCACCCGAGGGGCAGGAGAAGTACTTC. This translates into CASSPEGQEKYF.

The chain's CDR3 is CASSQDRQANEQFF. In DNA form, the CDR3 reads TGTGCCAGCAGCCAAGATCGTCAGGCAAATGAGCAGTTCTTC. The chain carries TRBV14 and TRBJ2-1; D unclear. CDR1 SGHDN and CDR2 FVKESK come from the germline V gene. Trimming took 0 bases from V and 7 from J, leaving 10 bases between them. CDR3 size: 14 residues.

This clone appeared a single time. This chain joins TRBV5-1 and TRBJ2-7, with D possibly TRBD2 on 5 matching bases. Germline-derived CDR1 and CDR2 are SGHRS and YFSETQ. This CDR3 contains 15 residues. V was clipped by 7 bases and J by 5 bases, with 22 bases between them. CDR3 amino acids: CASGSTNTAGNEQYF. CDR3 DNA: TGCGCCAGCGGATCGACTAATACGGCAGGAAACGAGCAGTACTTC.

The chain joins TRBV3-1 (or the pseudogene TRBV3-2) to TRBJ2-3, with 8 bases lining up with TRBD2. Germline V CDR1 and CDR2: LGHDT, YNNKEL (reference sequence). The CDR3 is made up of 24 amino acids. Trimming cost V 1 base and J 2 bases; bases outside gene matches: 29. CDR3 in amino acids: CASSQVNFLSCRGGPFQLTDTQYF. The CDR3 DNA sequence: TGTGCCAGCAGCCAAGTAAATTTCTTGAGTTGTCGGGGGGGGCCCTTTCAACTCACAGATACGCAGTATTTT.